Listed below are T cell receptor beta chains from one sample, sequenced in a study of blood T cell repertoires in COVID-19. Assay: immunoSEQ multiplex PCR; the TCRdb copy retains only in-frame clones and omits some. The sample holds a few hundred thousand clones, 70% to 90% seen once. The sample was peripheral blood. These receptors originate from a human donor in a cohort sampled during active COVID-19. The conserved cysteine and the conserved F or W are not part of the CDR3 here. Size is stated for part of the rows, as once, few or many counts, or as a class when the clone is expanded.

V gene,clone size,J gene,CDR3 protein
TRBV7-2,NA,TRBJ2-7,ASSPHRTSGAYEQY
TRBV5-1,once,TRBJ1-2,ASSLSVASNYGYT
TRBV7-8,NA,TRBJ2-7,ASSLPFSTGEQNYEQY
TRBV27,NA,TRBJ2-2,ASRTGGITGELF
TRBV7-9,NA,TRBJ2-1,ASTLPRGLGNEQF
TRBV5-1,NA,TRBJ2-7,ASSRSIAAADEQY
TRBV7-8,few,TRBJ1-4,ASSPQRVTNEKLF
TRBV7-2,NA,TRBJ1-2,ASSSDRVDYGYT
TRBV7-2,NA,TRBJ1-2,ASSRDRVNYGYT
TRBV19,NA,TRBJ2-1,ASSITAGWEQF
TRBV28,NA,TRBJ2-7,ASSPTGLFLYEQY
TRBV11-2,NA,TRBJ2-7,ASSFTRGPGSYEQY
TRBV30,few,TRBJ2-3,AWGTGGDTQY
TRBV19,NA,TRBJ1-1,ASSPSVNTEAF
TRBV28,NA,TRBJ2-7,ASSSGQGARIDEQY
TRBV6-5,NA,TRBJ2-5,ASIENSGRETQY
TRBV5-6,NA,TRBJ2-1,ASSLVGGVRERNEQF
TRBV7-9,NA,TRBJ2-7,ASSRTGRGSYEQY
TRBV20-1,NA,TRBJ2-7,SASPPLAGYYEQY
TRBV5-1,NA,TRBJ2-1,ASSLDPRNEQF
TRBV6-2/TRBV6-3,NA,TRBJ2-7,ASSHTYEQY
TRBV6-5,NA,TRBJ1-2,ASSLDRANYGYT
TRBV30,NA,TRBJ1-1,AWKGQGNTEAF
TRBV28,few,TRBJ1-4,ASSGRMNEKLF
TRBV12-5,NA,TRBJ2-7,ASGLVLARIGRGPYEQY
TRBV19,NA,TRBJ1-3,ASTSRGSRTGNTIY
TRBV19,NA,TRBJ2-1,ASKQDRGRTYNEQF
TRBV19,NA,TRBJ2-1,ASEGASGRNEQF
TRBV18,NA,TRBJ2-7,ASSPGQGSSYEQY
TRBV12-5,few,TRBJ1-1,ASGLNRGRTEAF
TRBV19,NA,TRBJ1-5,ASNTGQPFRSNQPQH
TRBV5-1,NA,TRBJ1-3,ASSADRGSGNTIY
TRBV7-9,few,TRBJ2-5,ASSLARQSQETQY
TRBV12-3/TRBV12-4,NA,TRBJ1-2,ASSGTGNYGYT
TRBV3-1/TRBV3-2,NA,TRBJ2-5,ASSGKSGVWETQY
TRBV28,NA,TRBJ1-5,ASRPDSYYQPQH
TRBV11-3,NA,TRBJ1-1,ASSLGGAF
TRBV7-6,few,TRBJ1-1,ASSPRQGPLNTEAF
TRBV10-3,NA,TRBJ2-7,AIKGFNFANEQY
TRBV6-5,NA,TRBJ2-7,ASIPQGGVYEQY
TRBV27,NA,TRBJ2-7,ASSLSLSGTHEQY
TRBV6-1,NA,TRBJ2-3,ASSEDSVWVAQY
TRBV30,NA,TRBJ2-6,AWGEGAGANVLT
TRBV7-9,NA,TRBJ2-3,ASSLTGGTDTQY
TRBV3-1/TRBV3-2,few,TRBJ2-1,ASSQSWGGNEQF
TRBV11-3,NA,TRBJ1-4,ASSLVSWLEEKLF
TRBV4-1,NA,TRBJ1-2,ASSQDPGGYT
TRBV7-2,NA,TRBJ2-7,ASSLATSEAYEQY